This TCR beta chain emerged from a study of cytomegalovirus exposure and HLA in healthy donors (dated by TCRdb to 2017 to 2019). Background for the entire study: In an earlier analysis of some 550 of the donors, around 300 Gb of sequence data and 90 million to 120 million unique TCR beta sequences from approximately 180 million T cells were reported. Around 300 gigabases of sequencing data and 78 million or so unique TCR sequences were included in an early release covering about 700 HLA-typed donors. Of the approximately 400 genotyped donors, about 80% fell in the genetic ancestry cluster associated with self-reported Caucasian donors. The study aimed to test whether cataloging public T cell receptors could reveal signatures of past pathogen exposure. The study profiled the T cell repertoires of 666 subjects by immunosequencing and related them to cytomegalovirus serostatus. Besides the first cohort of around 670 subjects, a separate validation cohort made up of about 120 different subjects was used. To predict cytomegalovirus infection status, the study brought together high-throughput TCR immunosequencing, statistical association of individual TCRs with disease status, and machine learning. A later analysis re-analyzed previously published TCR beta repertoires from 666 donors and added high-resolution HLA genotyping to study TCR occurrence patterns. The later analysis used no new phenotypic data to find candidate immune exposures, relying instead on TCR beta sequences and their occurrence across donors. An earlier analysis of 587 of the donors applied high-throughput TCR beta sequencing to assess whether each TCR beta V gene segment acted as functional or pseudogenic. Donor age, sex, ethnicity and CMV serostatus were collected together with the repertoire data. Genome-wide SNP genotypes for about 60% of the roughly 670 donors were used in a later genetic analysis, which treated that subset as a discovery cohort. Every repertoire in the discovery cohort had been generated on one and the same sequencing platform. Both class I and class II loci were covered by HLA typing, at four-digit resolution. The number of typed donors differed by locus: 629-630 for A, B, C, DRB1 and DQB1; some 540 for DQA1; some 590 for DPA1; and about 450 for DPB1. Because of strong linkage in the cohort, five DR-DQ haplotypes were treated as single units for association and clustering. On average, around 200,000 unique TCR beta nucleotide sequences were sequenced per donor among roughly 430 genotyped donors of the cohort, with around 19% of those sequences being non-productive.

Concerning this clone: This clone's antigen is unknown. Per-base qualities were not stored, and no clone one base away is much larger.

In the germline V gene (reference sequence), CDR1 corresponds to MNHEY and CDR2 to SMNVEV. V is trimmed back by 4 bases and J by 2 bases, and the junction contains 7 bases that no gene match accounts for. The CDR3 covers 16 residues, taking in both the cysteine and the phenylalanine. Left in the record is the CDR3 DNA by itself, 48 bases read in frame from the first base. Library creation used the immunoSEQ multiplex PCR assay. For the multiplex PCR, a mixture combining 60 forward primers for TCR Vbeta segments and 13 reverse primers for TCR Jbeta segments was used. The CDR3 region of rearranged TCR beta genes was amplified from genomic DNA by a multiplex PCR assay. On the Illumina HiSeq System, the amplified TCR beta libraries were sequenced as 87-base-pair reads. The paper's data handling went like this. A later analysis tallied 80 million to 95 million unique TCR beta chains across the 640 or so repertoires, and 10 million to 11 million of those chains were shared by two or more donors. To remove PCR and sequencing errors, raw reads were error-corrected and collapsed into unique sequences using a nearest-neighbor algorithm that merged closely related sequences. CDR3 sequences were aligned to IMGT reference sequences to assign V, D and J gene segments. For a sequence to be retained, a match of at least six nucleotides to both a V gene segment and a J gene segment was required. Rearrangements were called productive when the CDR3 lacked stop codons and stayed in frame with V and J; all others were non-productive. Following IMGT convention, CDR3 was defined as the stretch from the second conserved V-encoded cysteine to the conserved J-encoded phenylalanine. Sequences without an unambiguous match to a single V gene segment were excluded from the earlier analysis of about 600 of the donors. An earlier analysis of 587 of the donors called V segments functional above 56.7% productive rearrangements and segregating when the between-donor standard deviation exceeded 5%. A statistical classification framework was built for diagnosing cytomegalovirus status from the catalog of TCR beta chain sequences. V and J gene assignment, in a later analysis, came from comparing TCR nucleotide sequences with IMGT/GENE-DB human TR gene sequences. In a later analysis, CDR3 sequences and most-parsimonious VDJ recombination scenarios were assigned using the TCRdist pipeline. In a later analysis, each TCR beta chain was defined by its CDR3 amino acid sequence together with its V-gene family, and reads lacking a unique V-gene family were excluded. To address suspected cross-contamination and a sequencing artifact, a later analysis removed 592 highly shared, low-generation-probability nucleotide sequences. In a later analysis, a clonal expansion index was calculated for each public chain from normalized within-repertoire ranks of inferred template counts. In a later analysis, generation probabilities were computed with a VDJ recombination model fitted to out-of-frame rearrangements, and the resulting probabilities were checked against IGoR. In a later analysis, TCR-TCR, TCR-HLA and TCR-CMV co-occurrence was scored with hypergeometric tests, and a repertoire-size bias correction was applied to TCR pairs. False discovery rates were estimated in a later analysis by permuting HLA or CMV assignments 20 times. In a later analysis, co-occurring TCRs were grouped using DBSCAN, with TCRdist sequence similarity added in when clustering inside HLA-allele-positive subsets. Co-occurrence clustering excluded repertoires with fewer than 30,000 or more than 120,000 public chains, plus five with anomalous nucleotide sharing. TCRdb provides this immuneACCESS table in a form limited to in-frame rearrangements. Some clones are lacking; in checked studies, under half of them reflect an unresolved V gene, and why the rest are absent is not known. D and trimming come from the DNA, and the V and J calls and clone size come from that table. Present in this sample are 160,000 or so clones, roughly three quarters of which were seen just once. The ten largest clonotypes hold roughly 9.7% of the sample.

The paper's findings and limits, for the study overall: Because HLA typing was unavailable for some donors at each locus, only the typed subset was used in association tests. A cluster of highly shared sequence variants was judged likely to be a technical artifact of the sequencing pipeline. In a later genetic analysis, fewer N-insertions in productive TCRs were reported among donors in an Asian-associated ancestry cluster than the approximately 710-donor mean. A further reported finding was that TCR beta sequences accurately predicted the HLA-A and HLA-B alleles for most subjects in the first cohort. In both the original and validation cohorts, the classifier was reported to diagnose cytomegalovirus status with high specificity and sensitivity. CMV serostatus was the only immune exposure information available for the cohort. Three of the identified cytomegalovirus-associated TCR beta chains were confirmed in vitro to be specific for cytomegalovirus antigens. Compared with equally common non-associated chains, HLA-associated TCR beta chains in a later analysis were more clonally expanded and had lower generation probabilities. V-gene and J-gene trimming of TCR beta chains was associated with a missense DCLRE1C variant in a later genetic analysis, and the association was replicated in an independent cohort. When HLA alleles, especially DR and DQ, strongly co-occurred, attributing TCR associations to individual alleles was difficult. An earlier analysis of approximately 540 of the donors showed that most TCR beta V segments appeared in productive rearrangements either about 87% or about 30% of the time, which broadly matched IMGT annotations. A later analysis associated 16,951 TCR beta sequences with specific HLA alleles at a false discovery rate of 0.05. While some public TCRs were present in many individuals, most TCR sequences turned up only very rarely across donors. In a later analysis, most CMV-associated TCR beta chains were found to appear HLA-restricted, with HLA associations seemingly driven largely by CMV exposure. According to the authors, the approach could potentially be generalized to other disease states and immunological phenotypes. Because the 87-base-pair reads could not distinguish some IMGT-functional V segments, including TRBV6-2 and TRBV6-3, those segments were excluded. Because counts were too low, 15 to 20 rarely observed V segments, including chromosome 9 orphons, were excluded from the earlier analysis of 587 of the donors. In a later analysis, several top co-occurrence clusters were reported to appear linked to parvovirus B19, influenza, CMV and Epstein-Barr virus. In the study, around 150 TCR beta chains were listed as associated with cytomegalovirus. In this cohort, only TCR beta chains were sequenced, and detectable features were limited by the absence of alpha or paired-chain data. Correlated functional status among segregating V segments might reflect linkage disequilibrium, but an unknown experimental factor could not be ruled out. The presence/absence analyses assumed that sequencing depth was roughly uniform across donors, and that assumption may not be true. According to a later analysis, TCR association rates differed among HLA loci, with DRB1 alleles showing the most associated TCRs and HLA-C alleles showing the fewest.

The cohort was made up of 650 to 700 healthy bone marrow donors. At the time of sampling, all cohort members were nominally healthy, though unrecorded immune exposures were likely present. The donor tested CMV seropositive, placing the donor among the 250 to 300 seropositive members of the cohort. Every donor gave a peripheral blood sample, and the peripheral blood mononuclear cells from that sample were used for TCR beta sequencing. The Qiagen DNeasy Blood Extraction Kit was used to extract genomic DNA from the blood cell samples. Sequencing used PBMCs. The source is a man aged 18 to 29 in good health and CMV-seropositive. The sequence joins TRBV27 to TRBJ2-2, with 7 bases in between that match TRBD2. The nucleotide sequence reads as follows: TGTGCCAGCAGTTCGGGAGGACGGGTCAACACCGGGGAGCTGTTTTTT. It specifies CASSSGGRVNTGELFF.